These 10 T cell receptor beta chains share one sample of origin, sequenced in a study of identical twins (dated by TCRdb to 2016 to 2018). The library was produced with 5' RACE. Sequencing instrument: Illumina HiSeq 2000. TCRdb took the public reads, trimmed them with fastp at Q25, ran MiXCR for clone calling and kept in-frame beta chains. Every entry covers one CDR3 protein and lists the most common genes and DNA from its rows. The table for this sample lists 250,000 to 350,000 distinct CDR3 sequences; about 8.9% of them were counted only once. 2% to 2.5% of the sample comes from the top ten. The data were also submitted as part of a second study, on yellow fever vaccine responses in identical twins.

Sequenced material: memory (CD45RO+) T cells sorted from blood. This specimen's cell subset or site label, interpreted: CD45RO+ enriched T cells. The receptors shown here come from a woman under 30 in good health.

At least ten counts were recorded for this clonotype. This chain joins TRBV20-1 and TRBJ2-3, with a weak D call TRBD2 (7 bases). Trimming cost V 6 bases and J 6 bases, with 22 bases left between them. Germline V gene data show CDR1 as DFQATT and CDR2 as SNEGSKA (reference sequence). The CDR3 is 15 residues long. CDR3 residues: CSAPRAGAQSDTQYF. The CDR3 DNA sequence: TGCAGTGCCCCAAGGGCGGGGGCACAGTCCGATACGCAGTATTTT.

As concerns this clonotype: One junction end does not reproduce the germline sequence, and a read error may be involved. V and J are TRBV27 and TRBJ2-7, with unresolved D. CDR1 and CDR2 from the germline V gene are MNHEY and SMNVEV (reference sequence). There are 12 residues in the CDR3. CDR3 protein: CASSFLHLGLHF. The CDR3 coding sequence is TGTGCCAGCAGTTTCCTACATTTAGGGTTACACTTC.

This clonotype was seen more than once but under ten times. CDR3 amino acids: CSASILQGENQPQHF. The CDR3 nucleotides read TGCAGTGCTAGTATATTACAGGGGGAAAATCAGCCCCAGCATTTT. V is TRBV20-1 and J is TRBJ1-5; 8 nucleotides align to TRBD1. CDR3 length: 15 residues. V was pared by 3 bases and J by 4 bases, with 8 bases of the junction left unmatched. Germline CDR1 and CDR2: DFQATT and SNEGSKA (reference sequence).

This clonotype was found many times. The V call is TRBV21-1, the J call TRBJ2-1. TRBV21-1 is tagged as a pseudogene. The CDR3 has 13 residues. CDR3 sequence reads: CASSNVQYNEQFF. The CDR3 DNA is TGTGCCAGCAGCAATGTGCAATACAATGAGCAGTTCTTC.

This clonotype was seen many times. The chain is built from TRBV3-1 and TRBJ1-6; a possible D gene is TRBD1 (5 bases). Germline assignment: CDR1 LGHDT and CDR2 YNNKEL (reference sequence). The CDR3 runs 16 residues. The V and J ends lost 2 bases and 4 bases respectively, with 12 bases between them. The CDR3 protein is CASSQSSGGYNSPLHF. In DNA form, the CDR3 reads TGTGCCAGCAGCCAATCCTCGGGGGGGTATAATTCACCCCTCCACTTT.

This clonotype appeared many times. This chain uses TRBV5-1 with TRBJ1-1; D gene unclear. CDR1 is SGHRS and CDR2 is YFSETQ in the germline V gene. CDR3 length: 13 amino acids. Trimming pared 4 bases from V and 1 base from J, leaving 8 bases between. CDR3 DNA sequence: TGCGCCAGCAGCGCGGACGGGAACACTGAAGCTTTCTTT. Translated: CASSADGNTEAFF. Drawing the rest from reference TRBV5-1 and TRBJ1-1, the complete variable domain is KAGVTQTPRYLIKTRGQQVTLSCSPISGHRSVSWYQQTPGQGLQFLFEYFSETQRNKGNFPGRFSGRQFSNSRSEMNVSTLELGDSALYLCASSADGNTEAFFGQGTRLTVV.

The genes are TRBV10-1 and TRBJ2-3; possibly TRBD1 or TRBD2 for D (5 bases each). The germline V gene encodes CDR1 WNHNN and CDR2 SYGVQD (reference sequence). V was clipped by 0 bases and J by 2 bases, with 9 bases between them. The CDR3 length is 15 residues. For the CDR3, the DNA is TGCGCCAGCAGTGAGTCCGGGGCCTACACAGATACGCAGTATTTT. Translation gives CASSESGAYTDTQYF.

The rearrangement joins TRBV2 to TRBJ1-4, with D possibly being TRBD1 (5 bases). Germline CDR1 reads SNHLY; CDR2 reads FYNNEI. CDR3 length equals 15 residues. Trimming cost V 7 bases and J 3 bases, with 15 bases left between them. This CDR3 is CASNKVRDANEKLFF. The CDR3 region has the DNA TGTGCCAGCAACAAAGTAAGGGACGCTAATGAAAAACTGTTTTTT.

DNA for the CDR3: TGTGCCAGCAGTACGCTAGCGGGGGGCTATGCAGGCACAGATACGCAGTATTTT. Its protein is CASSTLAGGYAGTDTQYF. The genes are TRBV27 and TRBJ2-3, with 11 bases fitting TRBD2. Per germline, CDR1 MNHEY and CDR2 SMNVEV (reference sequence). The trim removed 5 bases at V and 1 base at J, leaving 11 bases unmatched. The CDR3 loop spans 18 amino acids.

This clonotype was recorded a few times. This sequence joins TRBV6-1 and TRBJ1-6; D may be TRBD1 (6 bases). The V gene's germline CDR1 is MNHNS and CDR2 SASEGT. V was trimmed by 7 bases and J by 9 bases, leaving 10 bases between them. CDR3 size: 12 residues. DNA of the CDR3: TGTGCCAGCACCGGAGGGGGTTCACCCCTCCACTTT. This encodes CASTGGGSPLHF.